The present TCR beta chain was sequenced within a study of cytomegalovirus exposure and HLA in healthy donors. This CDR3 is built from 13 residues. The junction had 6 bases not matched to a gene; V was cut back by 4 bases and J by 5 bases. CDR1 is SQVTM and CDR2 is ANQGSEA in the germline V gene. Method: immunoSEQ multiplex PCR; TCRdb's copy keeps in-frame clones and lacks some. This sample has some 69,000 clones, with 96% found just once. This chain connects TRBV29-1 to TRBJ2-5; 8 bases are a match to TRBD1. This TCR derives from a woman younger than 30 in good health and CMV-seropositive. Material: PBMCs. This CDR3 reads CSVVRGLGETQYF. The CDR3 nucleotides read TGCAGCGTTGTCAGGGGGCTCGGGGAGACCCAGTACTTC.